This entry describes one TCR beta chain. Its antigen remains unidentified. Trimming pared 4 bases from V and 5 bases from J, leaving 13 bases between. The CDR3 sequence is 14 residues long. CDR1 MNHNY and CDR2 SVGAGI come from the germline V gene (reference sequence). These data are taken from a study of shared clonotypes between healthy human individuals. Study results and limitations: A generally larger estimated richness was seen in naive subsets than in memory subsets.

Per sorted-subset replicate PCR, input was approximately 210 ng DNA, representing tens of thousands of T cell genomes. TCRdb keeps only in-frame clones here, not all; method: immunoSEQ multiplex PCR. The sample includes about 2.4 million clones, roughly 93% of them seen just once. The chain employs TRBV6-6 and TRBJ2-3; D is undetermined. This clonotype originated in a man aged 18 to 29 in good health. Some clones in this sample may be carry-over from other donors' samples. Sequences were obtained from naive CD4+ T cells from PBMCs. As for subset: CD45RA+ positively selected. For the CDR3, the DNA is TGTGCCAGCAGTTTCACCGGGCCTAGAGATACGCAGTATTTT. This encodes CASSFTGPRDTQYF.